One and the same sample provided the 11 T cell receptor beta chains below, sequenced in a study of T cell responses to AZD1222 COVID-19 vaccine. Method: immunoSEQ multiplex PCR; TCRdb's copy keeps in-frame clones and lacks some. The sample consists of 150,000 to 160,000 clones, 85% to 95% of them appearing once. The sequenced sample was peripheral blood, obtained 28 days after the second AZD1222 dose. These TCRs come from an adult who received the AZD1222 COVID-19 vaccine.

V and J are TRBV23-1 and TRBJ2-3, with 8 bases identical to TRBD2. TRBV23-1 is given ORF status, its function remaining uncertain. The V and J ends lost 6 bases and 1 base, in that order; junction bases with no gene match: 6. The CDR3 runs to 15 residues. The CDR3 protein is CASRGSRGGTDTQYF. As DNA, the CDR3 is TGCGCCAGCAGGGGGTCGCGGGGGGGCACAGATACGCAGTATTTT.

The chain carries TRBV6-6 and TRBJ2-7; perhaps TRBD2 as D (5 bases). CDR3 length: 16 residues. The germline V gene has CDR1 MNHNY and CDR2 SVGAGI (reference sequence). Trimming left V 6 bases short and J 0 bases short, with 18 bases between. The CDR3 spells CASSPLISGASYEQYF. CDR3 coding DNA: TGTGCCAGCAGCCCCCTCATAAGCGGAGCCTCCTACGAGCAGTACTTC.

V usage is TRBV25-1 and J usage is TRBJ2-5; tentatively, D is TRBD1 (5 bases). V was cut by 2 bases and J by 6 bases, with 13 bases left in between. This CDR3 has 14 residues. Germline CDR1 is MGHDK and CDR2 is SYGVNS. The CDR3: CASSEGSLGQTQYF. Written as DNA, the CDR3 is TGTGCCAGCAGTGAAGGGTCCTTGGGGCAGACCCAGTACTTC.

This chain uses TRBV6-1 with TRBJ1-1; D may be TRBD1 (6 bases). The CDR3 totals 16 residues. Per germline, CDR1 MNHNS and CDR2 SASEGT. V lost 3 bases and J 3 bases, leaving 17 bases between the germline ends. This CDR3 is CASSDDPGVMYTEAFF. As DNA, the CDR3 is TGTGCCAGCAGTGATGACCCAGGGGTTATGTACACTGAAGCTTTCTTT.

The chain recombines TRBV11-2 with TRBJ2-7, with D perhaps matching TRBD2 (5 bases). Trimming stripped 5 bases from V and 1 base from J, with 15 bases between. Per the germline V gene, CDR1 is SGHAT and CDR2 is FQNNGV. The CDR3 runs 15 residues. This CDR3 is CASSPQTTPSYEQYF. The CDR3, as DNA: TGTGCCAGCAGCCCCCAGACTACCCCATCCTACGAGCAGTACTTC.

The V call is TRBV6-5, the J call TRBJ1-5; no firm D call. Germline CDR1 and CDR2: MNHEY and SVGAGI. V gave up 3 bases and J gave up 2 bases, with 5 bases separating them. The CDR3 has 13 residues. The CDR3 DNA is TGTGCCAGCAGTTATGATGGCAATCAGCCCCAGCATTTT. This translates into CASSYDGNQPQHF.

The chain joins TRBV6-1 to TRBJ2-7, with D possibly TRBD1 on 5 matching bases. V was clipped by 3 bases and J by 3 bases, with 12 bases between them. The CDR3 totals 14 residues. From germline, CDR1 is MNHNS and CDR2 SASEGT. The CDR3 sequence is CASSDDWGYYEQYF. CDR3 sequence (DNA): TGTGCCAGCAGTGACGACTGGGGCTACTACGAGCAGTACTTC.

The chain employs TRBV5-1 and TRBJ2-5, with TRBD1 as a possible D gene (5 bases). CDR1 and CDR2 (germline): SGHRS, YFSETQ. This CDR3 region has 13 residues. The ends were cut back, 7 bases at V and 4 bases at J, with 14 bases in the middle. CDR3 DNA: TGCGCCAGCGTACAGGATACTGGAGAGACCCAGTACTTC. Encoded protein: CASVQDTGETQYF. The entire variable domain, with the rest obtained from reference TRBV5-1 and TRBJ2-5, is as follows: KAGVTQTPRYLIKTRGQQVTLSCSPISGHRSVSWYQQTPGQGLQFLFEYFSETQRNKGNFPGRFSGRQFSNSRSEMNVSTLELGDSALYLCASVQDTGETQYFGPGTRLLVL.

V usage is TRBV6-5 and J usage is TRBJ2-1, with D possibly being TRBD2 (5 bases). This CDR3 spans 14 amino acids. V was clipped by 4 bases and J by 5 bases, with 12 bases between them. Germline CDR1 is MNHEY and CDR2 is SVGAGI. CDR3 DNA sequence: TGTGCCAGCAGTTCAAAGCGGACCAACAATGAGCAGTTCTTC. Translated, it gives CASSSKRTNNEQFF.

The rearrangement joins TRBV12-5 to TRBJ2-2; no definite D call. From germline, CDR1 is LGHNT and CDR2 FRNRAP. CDR3 length: 15 residues. V was clipped by 2 bases and J by 2 bases, with 9 bases between them. The CDR3 is CASGLMWENTGELFF. CDR3 DNA sequence: TGTGCTAGTGGTTTGATGTGGGAAAACACCGGGGAGCTGTTTTTT.

The rearrangement joins TRBV1 to TRBJ2-3; the table calls TRBD2, which could not be checked here. TRBV1 is classified as a pseudogene. The CDR3 totals 14 residues. The CDR3 DNA reads as TGCACCAGCAGTAGCGGGGATTACACAGATACGCAGTATTTT. Translated, it gives CTSSSGDYTDTQYF.